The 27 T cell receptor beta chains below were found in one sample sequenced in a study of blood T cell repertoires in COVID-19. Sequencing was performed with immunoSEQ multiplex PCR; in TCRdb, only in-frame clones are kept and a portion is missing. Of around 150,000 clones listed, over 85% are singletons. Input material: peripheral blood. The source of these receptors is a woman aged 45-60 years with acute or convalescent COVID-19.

The CDR3 reads CASSGQGWTNEKLFF. The CDR3 nucleotides read TGTGCCAGCAGTGGTCAGGGGTGGACTAATGAAAAACTGTTTTTT. The V and J genes are TRBV25-1 and TRBJ1-4, with D possibly matching TRBD1 (6 bases). V was cut by 4 bases and J by 2 bases, with 11 bases left in between. This CDR3 has 15 amino acids. CDR1 and CDR2 from the germline V gene are MGHDK and SYGVNS.

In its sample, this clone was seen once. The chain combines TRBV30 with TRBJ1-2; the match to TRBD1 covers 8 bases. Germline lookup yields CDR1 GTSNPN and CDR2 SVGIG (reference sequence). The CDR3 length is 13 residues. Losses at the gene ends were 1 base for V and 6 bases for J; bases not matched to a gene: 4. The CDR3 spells CAWSDGQGNGYTF. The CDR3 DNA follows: TGTGCCTGGAGTGACGGACAGGGCAATGGCTACACCTTC.

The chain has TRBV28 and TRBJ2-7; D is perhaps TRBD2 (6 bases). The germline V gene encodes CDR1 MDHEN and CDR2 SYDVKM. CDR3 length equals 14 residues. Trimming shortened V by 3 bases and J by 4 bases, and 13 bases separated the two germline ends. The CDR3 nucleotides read TGTGCCAGCAGTTTCCGGGGGAGATGGTACGAGCAGTACTTC. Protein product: CASSFRGRWYEQYF.

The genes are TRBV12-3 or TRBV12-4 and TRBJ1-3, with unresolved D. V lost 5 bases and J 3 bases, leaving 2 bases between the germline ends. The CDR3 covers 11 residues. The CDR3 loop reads CASSLGNTIYF. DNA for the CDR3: TGTGCCAGCAGTCTTGGAAACACCATATATTTT.

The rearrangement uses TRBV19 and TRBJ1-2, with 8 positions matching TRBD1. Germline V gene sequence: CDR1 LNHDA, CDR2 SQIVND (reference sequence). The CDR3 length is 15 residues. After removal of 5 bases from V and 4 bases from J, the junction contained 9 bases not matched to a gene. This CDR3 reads CASSFLRGRGYGYTF. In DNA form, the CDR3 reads TGTGCCAGTAGTTTTCTCAGGGGGCGAGGCTATGGCTACACCTTC. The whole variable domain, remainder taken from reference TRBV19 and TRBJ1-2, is DGGITQSPKYLFRKEGQNVTLSCEQNLNHDAMYWYRQDPGQGLRLIYYSQIVNDFQKGDIAEGYSVSREKKESFPLTVTSAQKNPTAFYLCASSFLRGRGYGYTFGSGTRLTVV.

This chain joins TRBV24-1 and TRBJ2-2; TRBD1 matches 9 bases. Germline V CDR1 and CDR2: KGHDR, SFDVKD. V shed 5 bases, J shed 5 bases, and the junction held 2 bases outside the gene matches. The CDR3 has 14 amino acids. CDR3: CATSVGQGTGELFF. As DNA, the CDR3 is TGTGCCACCAGTGTCGGACAGGGGACCGGGGAGCTGTTTTTT.

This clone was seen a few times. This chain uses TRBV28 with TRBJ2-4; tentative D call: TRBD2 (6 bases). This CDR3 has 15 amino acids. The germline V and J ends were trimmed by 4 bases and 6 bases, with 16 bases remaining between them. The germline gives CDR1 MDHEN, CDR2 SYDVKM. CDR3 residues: CASSSWTGAGNIQYF. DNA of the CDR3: TGTGCCAGCAGTTCCTGGACTGGAGCGGGAAACATTCAGTACTTC.

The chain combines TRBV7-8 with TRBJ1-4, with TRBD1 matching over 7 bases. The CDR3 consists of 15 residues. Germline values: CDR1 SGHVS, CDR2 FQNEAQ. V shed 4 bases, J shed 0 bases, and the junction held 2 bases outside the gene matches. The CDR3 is CASSSGQATNEKLFF. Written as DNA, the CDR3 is TGTGCCAGCAGCTCAGGACAGGCAACTAATGAAAAACTGTTTTTT. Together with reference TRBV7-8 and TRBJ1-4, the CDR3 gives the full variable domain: GAGVSQSPRYKVAKRGQDVALRCDPISGHVSLFWYQQALGQGPEFLTYFQNEAQLDKSGLPSDRFFAERPEGSVSTLKIQRTQQEDSAVYLCASSSGQATNEKLFFGSGTQLSVL.

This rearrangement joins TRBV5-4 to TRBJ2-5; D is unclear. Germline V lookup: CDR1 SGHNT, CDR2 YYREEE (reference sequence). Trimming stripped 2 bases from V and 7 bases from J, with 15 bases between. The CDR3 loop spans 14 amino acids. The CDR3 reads CASSLKTYPGTQYF. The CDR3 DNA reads TGTGCCAGCAGCTTAAAAACCTATCCGGGGACCCAGTACTTC.

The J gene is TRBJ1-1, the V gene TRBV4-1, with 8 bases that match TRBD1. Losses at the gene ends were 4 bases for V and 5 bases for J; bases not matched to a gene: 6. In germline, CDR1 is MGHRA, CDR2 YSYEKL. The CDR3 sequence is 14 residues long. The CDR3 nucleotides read TGCGCCAGCAGCCTGACAGGGGAAATAACTGAAGCTTTCTTT. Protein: CASSLTGEITEAFF.

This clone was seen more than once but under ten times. CDR3 loop: CASSILTGSNSPLHF. The CDR3 DNA follows: TGTGCCAGCAGTATATTAACAGGGTCTAATTCACCCCTCCACTTT. The chain couples TRBV28 to TRBJ1-6, with D perhaps matching TRBD1 (6 bases). Germline assignment: CDR1 MDHEN and CDR2 SYDVKM. The CDR3 is 15 amino acids. V was cut by 5 bases and J by 6 bases, with 14 bases left in between.

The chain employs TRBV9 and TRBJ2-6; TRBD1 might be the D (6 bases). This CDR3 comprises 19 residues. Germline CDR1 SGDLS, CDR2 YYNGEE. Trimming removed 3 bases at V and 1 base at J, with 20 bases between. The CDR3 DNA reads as TGTGCCAGCAGCGGACGGACAGTCCGCCCCATGTCTGGGGCCAACGTCCTGACTTTC. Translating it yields CASSGRTVRPMSGANVLTF.

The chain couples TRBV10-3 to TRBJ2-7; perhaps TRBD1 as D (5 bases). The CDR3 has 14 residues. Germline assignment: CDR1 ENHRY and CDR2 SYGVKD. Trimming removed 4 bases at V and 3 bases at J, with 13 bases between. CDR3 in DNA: TGTGCCATCAGTGGGGGCGACAGTTTCTACGAGCAGTACTTC. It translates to CAISGGDSFYEQYF.

CDR3 region: CASALTGANEKLFF. Written as DNA, the CDR3 is TGTGCCAGCGCCCTGACAGGGGCTAATGAAAAACTGTTTTTT. This chain joins TRBV28 and TRBJ1-4, with 8 nucleotides matching TRBD1. V was clipped by 8 bases and J by 3 bases; unmatched bases: 5. Germline lookup yields CDR1 MDHEN and CDR2 SYDVKM. The CDR3 runs 14 residues.

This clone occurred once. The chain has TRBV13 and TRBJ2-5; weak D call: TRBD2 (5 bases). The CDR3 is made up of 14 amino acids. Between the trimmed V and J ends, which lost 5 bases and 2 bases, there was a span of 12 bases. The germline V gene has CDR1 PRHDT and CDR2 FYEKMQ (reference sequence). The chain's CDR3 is CASSPGLTQETQYF. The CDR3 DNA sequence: TGTGCCAGCAGCCCCGGACTGACTCAAGAGACCCAGTACTTC.

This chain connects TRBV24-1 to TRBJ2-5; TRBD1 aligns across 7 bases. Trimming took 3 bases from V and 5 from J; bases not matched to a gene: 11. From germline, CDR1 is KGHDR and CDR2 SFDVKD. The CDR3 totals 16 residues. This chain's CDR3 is CATSDPTGINGETQYF. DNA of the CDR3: TGTGCCACCAGTGATCCGACAGGGATAAATGGGGAGACCCAGTACTTC.

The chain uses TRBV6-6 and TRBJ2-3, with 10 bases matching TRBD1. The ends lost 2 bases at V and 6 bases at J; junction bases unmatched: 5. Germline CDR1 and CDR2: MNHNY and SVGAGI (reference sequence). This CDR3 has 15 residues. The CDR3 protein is CASSYPGTGDDTQYF. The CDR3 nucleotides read TGTGCCAGCAGTTACCCCGGGACAGGGGACGATACGCAGTATTTT.

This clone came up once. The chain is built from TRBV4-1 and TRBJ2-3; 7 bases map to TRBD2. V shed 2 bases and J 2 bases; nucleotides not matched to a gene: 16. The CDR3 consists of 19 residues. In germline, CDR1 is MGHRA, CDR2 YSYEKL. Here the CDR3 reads CASSQSTTLGGVPTDTQYF. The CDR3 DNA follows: TGCGCCAGCAGCCAATCCACCACCCTTGGGGGGGTCCCCACAGATACGCAGTATTTT.

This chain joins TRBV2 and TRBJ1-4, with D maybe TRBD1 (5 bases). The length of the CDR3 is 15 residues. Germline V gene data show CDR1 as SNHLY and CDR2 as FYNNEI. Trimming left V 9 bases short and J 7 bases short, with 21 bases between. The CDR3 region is CASLGRVRVGEKLFF. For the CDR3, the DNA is TGTGCCAGTTTGGGTCGGGTCAGGGTTGGTGAAAAACTGTTTTTT.

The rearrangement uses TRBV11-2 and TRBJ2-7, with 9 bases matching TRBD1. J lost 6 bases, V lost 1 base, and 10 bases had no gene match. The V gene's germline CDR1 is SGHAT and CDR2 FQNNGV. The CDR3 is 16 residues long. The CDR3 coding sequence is TGTGCCAGCAGCTTAGGGGGGACAGGGTTAATTCGCGAGCAGTACTTC. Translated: CASSLGGTGLIREQYF.

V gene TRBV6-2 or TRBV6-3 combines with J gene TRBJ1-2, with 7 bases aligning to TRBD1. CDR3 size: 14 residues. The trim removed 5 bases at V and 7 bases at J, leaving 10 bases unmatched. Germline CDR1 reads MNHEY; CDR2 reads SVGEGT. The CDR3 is CASSTDRDGGGYTF. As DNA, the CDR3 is TGTGCCAGCAGTACTGACAGGGATGGGGGTGGCTACACCTTC.

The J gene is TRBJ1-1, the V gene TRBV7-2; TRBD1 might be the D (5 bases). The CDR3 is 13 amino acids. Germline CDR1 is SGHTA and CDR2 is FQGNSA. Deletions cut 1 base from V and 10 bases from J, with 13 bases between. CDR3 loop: CASSLVRAGGAFF. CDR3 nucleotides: TGTGCCAGCAGCTTAGTCCGGGCGGGGGGAGCTTTCTTT.

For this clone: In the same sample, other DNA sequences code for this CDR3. Written as DNA, the CDR3 is TGCAGCGTCCAGGGGAACACTGAAGCTTTCTTT. Encoded protein: CSVQGNTEAFF. The rearrangement uses TRBV29-1 and TRBJ1-1, with a tentative D call TRBD1 (5 bases). The CDR3 has 11 amino acids. Germline CDR1 and CDR2: SQVTM and ANQGSEA. Trimming stripped 6 bases from V and 1 base from J, with 6 bases between.

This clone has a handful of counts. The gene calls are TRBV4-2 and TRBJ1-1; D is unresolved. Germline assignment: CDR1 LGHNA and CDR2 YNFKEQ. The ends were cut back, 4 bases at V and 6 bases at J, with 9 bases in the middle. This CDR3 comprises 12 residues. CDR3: CASSPNRAEAFF. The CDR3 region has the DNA TGTGCCAGCAGCCCCAACAGAGCTGAAGCTTTCTTT.

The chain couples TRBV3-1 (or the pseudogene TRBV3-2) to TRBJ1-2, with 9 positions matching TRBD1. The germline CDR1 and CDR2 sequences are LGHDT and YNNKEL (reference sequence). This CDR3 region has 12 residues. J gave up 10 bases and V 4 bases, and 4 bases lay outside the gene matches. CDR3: CASSRRDRDYTF. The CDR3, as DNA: TGTGCCAGCAGCCGCCGGGACAGGGACTACACCTTC.

The CDR3 region has the DNA TGCAGCGTTGGAGGCAGGACAGATTTGGCCGAGCAGTACTTC. It is translated as CSVGGRTDLAEQYF. The chain combines TRBV29-1 with TRBJ2-7, with a weak D call TRBD1 (6 bases). V was trimmed by 4 bases and J by 6 bases, leaving 19 bases between them. The CDR3 contains 14 residues. Germline V lookup: CDR1 SQVTM, CDR2 ANQGSEA.

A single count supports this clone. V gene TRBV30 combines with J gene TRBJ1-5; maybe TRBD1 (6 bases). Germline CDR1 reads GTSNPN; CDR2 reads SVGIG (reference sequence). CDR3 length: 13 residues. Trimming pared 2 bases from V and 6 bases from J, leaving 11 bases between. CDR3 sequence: CAWSQGLGQPQHF. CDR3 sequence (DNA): TGTGCCTGGAGTCAGGGGCTAGGTCAGCCCCAGCATTTT.